These 20 T cell receptor beta chains originate from one sample sequenced in a study of blood T cell repertoires in COVID-19. Method: immunoSEQ multiplex PCR; TCRdb's copy keeps in-frame clones and lacks some. This sample has under 250,000 clones; 80% to 90% occur once, and the top ten carry around 6.5%. The sample was peripheral blood. The receptors were gathered from a man between 60 and 70 years old with acute or convalescent COVID-19.

The chain joins TRBV11-3 to TRBJ2-3; D is perhaps TRBD1 (5 bases). The V end was cut by 8 bases, the J end by 0 bases, with 9 bases between. The CDR3 is made up of 13 amino acids. Germline V gives CDR1 SGHNT, CDR2 YENEEA. CDR3 region: CASRQGSTDTQYF. CDR3 sequence (DNA): TGTGCCAGCCGGCAGGGAAGCACAGATACGCAGTATTTT.

The chain combines TRBV29-1 with TRBJ2-7; 12 bases are a match to TRBD2. From germline, CDR1 is SQVTM and CDR2 ANQGSEA. Trimming cost V 1 base and J 3 bases; bases outside gene matches: 7. The CDR3 is 16 amino acids. The CDR3 sequence: CSVEGTSGAADYEQYF. The CDR3 DNA is TGCAGCGTTGAAGGGACTAGCGGGGCAGCCGACTACGAGCAGTACTTC.

V usage is TRBV28 and J usage is TRBJ2-3; 7 bases are shared with TRBD1. The CDR3 contains 13 residues. The trim removed 10 bases at V and 3 bases at J, leaving 7 bases unmatched. Germline CDR1 reads MDHEN; CDR2 reads SYDVKM. In DNA, the CDR3 is TGTGCCACCGGGACAGAGAGTACAGATACGCAGTATTTT. The encoded protein is CATGTESTDTQYF.

The CDR3 sequence is CASSLMSSGSSGANVLTF. The DNA of the CDR3 is TGTGCCAGCAGCTTAATGTCTAGCGGGTCCTCTGGGGCCAACGTCCTGACTTTC. V usage is TRBV11-3 and J usage is TRBJ2-6, with 8 bases matching TRBD2. The V gene end was trimmed by 2 bases and the J gene end by 0 bases; junction bases not matched to a gene: 6. CDR3 length: 18 amino acids. Germline V gene data show CDR1 as SGHNT and CDR2 as YENEEA.

The V and J genes are TRBV2 and TRBJ2-7, with 11 nucleotides matching TRBD1. Germline CDR1 is SNHLY and CDR2 is FYNNEI. The J segment lost 3 bases and the V segment lost 1 base, leaving 2 bases of the junction unmatched. This CDR3 has 15 residues. CDR3 sequence (DNA): TGTGCCAGCAGTGAAGGCGGGACAGGGGGCTACGAGCAGTACTTC. Protein: CASSEGGTGGYEQYF.

V is TRBV2 and J is TRBJ2-1; TRBD1 might be the D (7 bases). V lost 5 bases and J lost 2, with 13 bases in between. The CDR3 totals 15 residues. Germline V CDR1 and CDR2: SNHLY, FYNNEI. Written as DNA, the CDR3 is TGTGCCAGCAGTATCCAGGGGGGCGCCTACAATGAGCAGTTCTTC. As protein: CASSIQGGAYNEQFF.

The genes are TRBV6-5 and TRBJ2-2; D gene ambiguous. Per germline, CDR1 MNHEY and CDR2 SVGAGI. The CDR3 totals 12 residues. CDR3 protein: CAAWANTGELFF. The CDR3 bases are TGTGCGGCATGGGCTAACACCGGGGAGCTGTTTTTT.

The chain uses TRBV4-3 and TRBJ1-2, with a tentative D call TRBD1 (5 bases). The CDR3 spans 16 residues. The germline CDR1 and CDR2 sequences are LGHNA and YSLEER. The germline V and J ends were trimmed by 4 bases and 2 bases, with 17 bases remaining between them. The CDR3 region is CASSPRLSEGNYGYTF. The CDR3 DNA reads as TGCGCCAGCAGCCCGCGTCTCTCGGAGGGGAACTATGGCTACACCTTC.

The rearrangement links TRBV5-1 to TRBJ1-1; a possible D gene is TRBD1 (6 bases). This CDR3 region has 13 residues. Per the germline V gene, CDR1 is SGHRS and CDR2 is YFSETQ. V lost 5 bases, J lost 5 bases, and 13 bases lay in between. CDR3 nucleotides: TGCGCCAGCAGTGCAGACAGGACTACTGAAGCTTTCTTT. Translating gives CASSADRTTEAFF.

In nucleotides, the CDR3 is TGTGCCAGCAGCTTGGCGAGAGGGAGTTATATCACAGATACGCAGTATTTT. It encodes CASSLARGSYITDTQYF. V is TRBV7-2 and J is TRBJ2-3, with D possibly TRBD2 on 5 matching bases. V gave up 3 bases and J gave up 2 bases, with 18 bases separating them. Germline V gene sequence: CDR1 SGHTA, CDR2 FQGNSA. The CDR3 has 17 amino acids.

The chain uses TRBV4-3 and TRBJ2-1, with 11 bases identical to TRBD2. V gave up 0 bases and J gave up 5 bases; unmatched junction bases: 3. CDR1 is LGHNA, CDR2 YSLEER, per germline. The CDR3 is 16 amino acids. CDR3 region: CASSQEGLAEDNEQFF. For the CDR3, the DNA is TGCGCCAGCAGCCAAGAGGGACTAGCGGAGGACAATGAGCAGTTCTTC.

The J gene is TRBJ2-1, the V gene TRBV9; 7 positions agree with TRBD1. Unmatched junction bases numbered 13, after V lost 3 bases and J lost 10 bases. This CDR3 comprises 15 residues. Germline assignment: CDR1 SGDLS and CDR2 YYNGEE. The CDR3 loop is CASSALSQGPVEQFF. The DNA of the CDR3 is TGTGCCAGCAGCGCCCTTTCACAGGGGCCTGTAGAGCAGTTCTTC.

The chain is built from TRBV27 and TRBJ2-3; 11 bases match TRBD2. This CDR3 spans 16 amino acids. Per germline, CDR1 MNHEY and CDR2 SMNVEV (reference sequence). V dropped 6 bases and J dropped 3; count of bases not matched to a gene: 8. Written as DNA, the CDR3 is TGTGCCAGCAGACTAATAGCGGGAGGGGGAACAGATACGCAGTATTTT. Its translation: CASRLIAGGGTDTQYF.

This chain joins TRBV27 and TRBJ2-5; tentatively, D is TRBD1 (7 bases). This CDR3 has 15 residues. Germline loops: CDR1 MNHEY, CDR2 SMNVEV (reference sequence). Trimming shortened V by 5 bases and J by 5 bases, and 18 bases separated the two germline ends. The chain's CDR3 is CASSAYRGGLETQYF. CDR3 nucleotides: TGTGCCAGCAGTGCCTACAGGGGAGGATTGGAGACCCAGTACTTC.

Regarding this clone: Other DNA sequences in this specimen translate into the identical CDR3. The chain combines TRBV7-9 with TRBJ1-1; D unresolved. Germline assignment: CDR1 SEHNR and CDR2 FQNEAQ (reference sequence). Trimming removed 0 bases at V and 1 base at J, with 9 bases between. The CDR3 has 15 amino acids. The CDR3 DNA follows: TGTGCCAGCAGCTTAGCGCTCGGAGCGAACACTGAAGCTTTCTTT. Translating gives CASSLALGANTEAFF.

The chain joins TRBV25-1 to TRBJ1-2; D is undetermined. The CDR3 loop spans 15 amino acids. Trimming cost V 2 bases and J 7 bases, with 17 bases left between them. Germline CDR1 reads MGHDK; CDR2 reads SYGVNS. The CDR3 region has the DNA TGTGCCAGCAGTGAAAAGGCGGGGTCAGGTGTTGGCTACACCTTC. It translates to CASSEKAGSGVGYTF.

The genes are TRBV7-9 and TRBJ1-6, with D perhaps matching TRBD1 (6 bases). The CDR3 runs 19 residues. Trimming stripped 1 base from V and 2 bases from J, with 18 bases between. Germline values: CDR1 SEHNR, CDR2 FQNEAQ (reference sequence). The CDR3 DNA reads TGTGCCAGCAGCTTAGGGGGCAACAGGGAAGGGCCCTATAATTCACCCCTCCACTTT. Amino acid sequence: CASSLGGNREGPYNSPLHF.

The rearrangement uses TRBV7-9 and TRBJ2-7; 14 nucleotides agree with TRBD2. V lost 5 bases and J lost 7; bases outside the gene matches: 10. The germline CDR1 and CDR2 sequences are SEHNR and FQNEAQ (reference sequence). This CDR3 comprises 16 residues. In nucleotides, the CDR3 is TGTGCCAGCAGCCCGAGAGGGACTAGCGGGAGTCGGGAGCAGTACTTC. This sequence encodes CASSPRGTSGSREQYF.

The chain employs TRBV29-1 and TRBJ1-5; D remains unclear. This CDR3 is 12 amino acids long. V was pared by 4 bases and J by 4 bases, with 8 bases between. The V gene's germline CDR1 is SQVTM and CDR2 ANQGSEA. CDR3 region: CSVASQNQPQHF. DNA for the CDR3: TGCAGCGTTGCTAGCCAAAATCAGCCCCAGCATTTT.

This clone appeared a single time. The chain uses TRBV7-2 and TRBJ2-1, with 8 bases fitting TRBD2. V shed 1 base, J shed 5 bases, and the junction held 10 bases outside the gene matches. Germline V gene data show CDR1 as SGHTA and CDR2 as FQGNSA. The CDR3 runs to 17 residues. Written as DNA, the CDR3 is TGTGCCAGCAGCTTAGGGGGTACTAGCGGACACAACAATGAGCAGTTCTTC. Its protein is CASSLGGTSGHNNEQFF.